This T cell receptor (beta chain) was recorded in a study of T cells after posttransplantation cyclophosphamide. A marrow graft followed busulfan-fludarabine conditioning, with cyclophosphamide on days +3 and +4. V lost 2 bases to trimming and J lost 10 bases, with 18 bases between them. Germline-derived CDR1 and CDR2 are SGHVS and FNYEAQ. CDR3 size: 15 residues. Concerning this clone itself: Antigen unknown.

Libraries were prepared by immunoSEQ multiplex PCR; TCRdb keeps only in-frame clonotypes and omits some of them. The sample has roughly 4,200 clones; more than 80% are singletons. Regarding the study as a whole: Recipient CMV seropositivity and CMV reactivation strongly tracked TRB clonality. Later blood repertoires were often dominated by clones from the donor CD8+ memory compartment. Skin or GI-infiltrating T cells shared few TRB sequences with blood.

V usage is TRBV7-6 and J usage is TRBJ2-1, with D perhaps TRBD2 (5 bases). This receptor was obtained from a male patient aged 25 to 39 who received an allogeneic stem cell transplant from a related donor, was CMV-positive, and had no GVHD. Some T cells may arise from the graft donor. The sample here was CD4+ T cells sorted from blood, taken around 33 weeks after a stem cell transplant with posttransplant cyclophosphamide. The CDR3 here is CASSLLTKLDGEQFF. Here the CDR3 DNA reads TGTGCCAGCAGCTTATTAACGAAACTAGACGGGGAGCAGTTCTTC. Filled out from reference TRBV7-6 and TRBJ2-1, the complete variable domain reads GAGVSQSPRYKVTKRGQDVALRCDPISGHVSLYWYRQALGQGPEFLTYFNYEAQQDKSGLPNDRFSAERPEGSISTLTIQRTEQRDSAMYRCASSLLTKLDGEQFFGPGTRLTVL.